Described below is a single T cell receptor (beta chain) sequence and its context. The table lists this clonotype with a few counts. Its cognate antigen has yet to be identified. No base-level quality is on record; no much larger clone is a single base apart. These data originate in a study of T-cell memory formation after mild COVID-19 (dated by TCRdb to 2020 to 2023). Regarding the complete study: TCR sequence clusters from the two donors were largely donor specific. Longitudinal TCRalpha and TCRbeta repertoire sequencing tracked T-cell clones expanding and contracting after mild COVID-19 in two donors. Two young, previously healthy adult volunteers made up the cohort, one male and one female. Summary of the overall study and its limitations: Contracting CD4+ clones were located mainly in the CM and EM memory subsets, whereas CD8+ clones were found to be enriched in EMRA. Whether the second-wave clones peaking on day 37 were SARS-CoV-2 specific was not confirmed. Only two mild cases were covered by the study, and larger cohorts that include severe cases with pre-infection samples were considered necessary. Some responding clones were found in pre-infection memory, which suggests that pre-existing cross-reactive memory T cells took part in the SARS-CoV-2 response. Clones contracting from day 15 to 85 had balanced CD4/CD8 phenotypes, while a second wave expanding from day 15 to 37 was biased towards CD4+.

Ficoll-Paque density gradient centrifugation was used to isolate PBMCs. Instrument on record: Illumina NovaSeq 6000. Using 5'RACE with constant-segment primers, TCRalpha and TCRbeta cDNA libraries were constructed, with sample barcodes and unique molecular identifiers added in the process. Trizol reagent was used to extract RNA from every sample. Libraries were amplified in two PCR steps, with a second sample barcode and Illumina TruSeq adapters added in the second step. Sequencing of the libraries was done on an Illumina NovaSeq, producing 2 x 150 bp paired-end reads. The authors' pipeline ran thus. The reads were demultiplexed and collapsed into UMI-guided consensus sequences using migec v1.2.7. Using mixcr v2.1.11, UMI consensuses were aligned to TRA and TRB V and J templates and then assembled into clonotypes. A clonotype was counted as expanded or contracted only when both edgeR and NoisET called the clonotype significant, with the noise models trained on biological replicates. For edgeR calls, a false discovery rate-adjusted p below 0.01 and a log2 fold-change threshold of 1 were applied. As an exploratory analysis of dynamics, PCA with hierarchical clustering was applied to max-normalized trajectories of the 1000 most abundant clonotypes. The CD4 or CD8 phenotype of responding clones was assigned using the separately sequenced CD4+ and CD8+ repertoires. TCRdb trimmed public reads at Q25 via fastp, called clones via MiXCR and kept in-frame beta chains. Each record represents a unique CDR3 protein, reported with the most common genes and DNA among its rows. What appears here as the V and J calls and clone size reflects TCRdb's work, not the paper's. This sample comprises approximately 450,000 distinct CDR3 sequences, 15% to 20% of them detected only once. The top ten clones comprise around an eighth of the sample.

The sample consisted of PBMCs or a T cell subset sorted from them (not recorded which). The TCR comes from an adult woman who had mild COVID-19 (a few samples of this study predate the infection). The sample titles of this study are shuffled in the database, so cell type and time point are left out; the donor was told from shared clones.

CDR3 protein: CASSEGRRGTGSTETQYF. Read as DNA, the sequence is TGTGCCAGCAGCGAGGGTCGCAGGGGGACAGGGTCCACAGAGACCCAGTACTTC. The chain was built from TRBV9 and TRBJ2-5, and 9 junction bases match TRBD1. The germline V gene encodes CDR1 SGDLS and CDR2 YYNGEE. Trimming leaves V shorter by 3 bases and J shorter by 4 bases, with the junction holding 16 bases beyond the gene matches. There are 18 amino acids in the CDR3, from cysteine to phenylalanine inclusive. The only DNA kept is the CDR3, 54 bases in frame from the first base.